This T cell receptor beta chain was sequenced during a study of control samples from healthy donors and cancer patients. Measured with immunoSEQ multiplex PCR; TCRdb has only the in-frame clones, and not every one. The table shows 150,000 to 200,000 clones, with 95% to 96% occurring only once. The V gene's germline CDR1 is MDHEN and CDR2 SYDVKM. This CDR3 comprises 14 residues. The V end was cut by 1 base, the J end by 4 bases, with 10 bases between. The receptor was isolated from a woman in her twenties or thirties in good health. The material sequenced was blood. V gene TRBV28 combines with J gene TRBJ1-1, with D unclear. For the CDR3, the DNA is TGTGCCAGCAGTTTATCATGGTTGGGCACTGAAGCTTTCTTT. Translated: CASSLSWLGTEAFF.